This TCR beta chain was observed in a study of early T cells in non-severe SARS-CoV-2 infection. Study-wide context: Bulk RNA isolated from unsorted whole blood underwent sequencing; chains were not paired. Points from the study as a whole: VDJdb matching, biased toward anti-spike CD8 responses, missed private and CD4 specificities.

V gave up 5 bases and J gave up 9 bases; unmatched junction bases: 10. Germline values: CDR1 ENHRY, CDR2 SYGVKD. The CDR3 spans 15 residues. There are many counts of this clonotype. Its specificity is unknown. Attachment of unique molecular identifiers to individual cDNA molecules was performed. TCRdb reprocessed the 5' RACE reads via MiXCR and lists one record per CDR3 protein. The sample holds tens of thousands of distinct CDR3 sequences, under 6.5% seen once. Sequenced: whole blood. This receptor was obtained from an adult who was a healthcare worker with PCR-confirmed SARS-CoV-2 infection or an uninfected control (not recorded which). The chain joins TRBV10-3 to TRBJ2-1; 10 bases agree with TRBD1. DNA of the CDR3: TGTGCCATCAGTTCGACAGGGGGCCTGGGCGGTGAGCAGTTCTTC. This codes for CAISSTGGLGGEQFF.